These 4 T cell receptor beta chains share one sample of origin, sequenced in a study of cytomegalovirus exposure and HLA in healthy donors. With 60 Vbeta and 13 Jbeta primers, the PCR was carried out. Clones were read by immunoSEQ multiplex PCR, and TCRdb kept only the in-frame ones, dropping some. The table has 50,000 to 70,000 clones, 60% to 65% seen once. The sample was PBMCs. The receptors shown here come from a man aged 25-45 years in good health and CMV-seronegative.

The J gene is TRBJ2-5, the V gene TRBV29-1; 9 nucleotides agree with TRBD1. CDR1 is SQVTM and CDR2 is ANQGSEA in the germline V gene. V dropped 4 bases and J dropped 6; count of bases not matched to a gene: 3. The CDR3 is 12 residues long. In DNA, the CDR3 is TGCAGCGTTGTATACAGGGGGCAGACCCAGTACTTC. It encodes CSVVYRGQTQYF. The complete variable domain, with remaining parts taken from reference TRBV29-1 and TRBJ2-5, reads SAVISQKPSRDICQRGTSLTIQCQVDSQVTMMFWYRQQPGQSLTLIATANQGSEATYESGFVIDKFPISRPNLTFSTLTVSNMSPEDSSIYLCSVVYRGQTQYFGPGTRLLVL.

The chain combines TRBV6-5 with TRBJ1-2; no clear D gene. The CDR3 totals 13 residues. V lost 6 bases, J lost 4 bases, and 12 bases lay in between. Germline V gene data show CDR1 as MNHEY and CDR2 as SVGAGI. CDR3 coding DNA: TGTGCCAGCAGACCGCACGTTAGCTATGGCTACACCTTC. Translation: CASRPHVSYGYTF.

The chain recombines TRBV5-1 with TRBJ1-1, with no clear D. CDR1 is SGHRS and CDR2 is YFSETQ in the germline V gene. CDR3 size: 13 residues. Between the trimmed V and J ends, which lost 4 bases and 1 base, there was a span of 8 bases. The CDR3 loop reads CASSPDSNTEAFF. The DNA for the CDR3 is TGCGCCAGCAGCCCAGACTCGAACACTGAAGCTTTCTTT.

V is TRBV7-8 and J is TRBJ2-7; possibly TRBD1 for D (7 bases). The V end lost 5 bases, the J end lost 4 bases, and 24 bases lay between the germline ends. The CDR3 has 17 residues. Germline assignment: CDR1 SGHVS and CDR2 FQNEAQ. CDR3 DNA sequence: TGTGCCAGCAGCCCGACCGGAGGGGGCGTGGGGGATTACGAGCAGTACTTC. Its translation is CASSPTGGGVGDYEQYF.